This T cell receptor beta chain emerged from a study of blood T cell repertoires in COVID-19. Study summary: Samples taken during acute and convalescent COVID-19 were collected in the United States, Italy and Spain. Nucleic acid was either cDNA or gDNA, and it came from T cells, B-cell-depleted T cells, or PBMCs.

The length of the CDR3 is 15 residues. Germline V CDR1 and CDR2: SEHNR, FQNEAQ (reference sequence). J was trimmed by 4 bases and V by 4 bases; bases with no gene match: 5. While infection was still active, Seattle patients were enrolled and then followed longitudinally. Per the authors' pipeline: By means of reference gene primer amplification, nucleated cell counts were estimated. The assay was immunoSEQ multiplex PCR, and TCRdb's table has in-frame clones only and misses some. The DNA was the basis for D and trimming; V, J and clone size are from that table. The sample shows 150,000 or so clones, roughly nine tenths of them seen only once.

The TCR sequence derives from a man in his late teens or twenties with COVID-19, enrolled during active disease. This sequence joins TRBV7-9 and TRBJ2-1; 9 positions agree with TRBD1. The sequenced sample consisted of peripheral blood. CDR3 sequence: CASSSGQGRYNEQFF. CDR3 DNA sequence: TGTGCCAGCAGCTCTGGACAGGGGAGGTACAATGAGCAGTTCTTC.